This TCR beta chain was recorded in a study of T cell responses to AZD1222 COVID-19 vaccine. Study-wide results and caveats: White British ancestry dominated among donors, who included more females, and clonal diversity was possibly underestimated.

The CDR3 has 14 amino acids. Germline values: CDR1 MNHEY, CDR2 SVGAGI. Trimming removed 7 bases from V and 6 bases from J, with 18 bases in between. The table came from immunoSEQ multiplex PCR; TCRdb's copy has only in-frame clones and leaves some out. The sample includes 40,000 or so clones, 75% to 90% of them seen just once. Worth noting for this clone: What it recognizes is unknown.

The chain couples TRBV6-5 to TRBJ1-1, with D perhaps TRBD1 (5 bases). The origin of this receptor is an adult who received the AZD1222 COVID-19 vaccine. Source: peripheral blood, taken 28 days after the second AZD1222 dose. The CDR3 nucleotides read TGTGCCAGCACCCCCGCGAGGGGTAAATCTGAAGCTTTCTTT. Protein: CASTPARGKSEAFF.